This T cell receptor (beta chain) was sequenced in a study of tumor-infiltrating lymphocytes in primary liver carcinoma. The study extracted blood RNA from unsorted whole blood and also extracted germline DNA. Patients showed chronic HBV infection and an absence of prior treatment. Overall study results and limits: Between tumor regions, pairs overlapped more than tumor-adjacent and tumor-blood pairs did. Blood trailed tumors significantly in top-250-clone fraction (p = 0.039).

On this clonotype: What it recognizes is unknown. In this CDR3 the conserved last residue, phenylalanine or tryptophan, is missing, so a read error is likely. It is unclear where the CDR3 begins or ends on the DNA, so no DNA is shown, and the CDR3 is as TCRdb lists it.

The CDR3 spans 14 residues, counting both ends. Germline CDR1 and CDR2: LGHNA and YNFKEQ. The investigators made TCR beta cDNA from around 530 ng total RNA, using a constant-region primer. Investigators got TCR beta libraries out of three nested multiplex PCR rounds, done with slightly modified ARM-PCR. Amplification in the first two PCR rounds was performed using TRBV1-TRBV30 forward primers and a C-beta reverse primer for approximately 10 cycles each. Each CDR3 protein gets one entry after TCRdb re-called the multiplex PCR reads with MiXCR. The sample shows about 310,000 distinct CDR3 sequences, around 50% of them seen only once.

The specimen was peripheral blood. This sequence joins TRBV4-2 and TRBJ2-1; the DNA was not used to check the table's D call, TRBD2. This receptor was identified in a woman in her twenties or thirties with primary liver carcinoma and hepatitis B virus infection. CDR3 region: CASSQTGRRTSVEI.